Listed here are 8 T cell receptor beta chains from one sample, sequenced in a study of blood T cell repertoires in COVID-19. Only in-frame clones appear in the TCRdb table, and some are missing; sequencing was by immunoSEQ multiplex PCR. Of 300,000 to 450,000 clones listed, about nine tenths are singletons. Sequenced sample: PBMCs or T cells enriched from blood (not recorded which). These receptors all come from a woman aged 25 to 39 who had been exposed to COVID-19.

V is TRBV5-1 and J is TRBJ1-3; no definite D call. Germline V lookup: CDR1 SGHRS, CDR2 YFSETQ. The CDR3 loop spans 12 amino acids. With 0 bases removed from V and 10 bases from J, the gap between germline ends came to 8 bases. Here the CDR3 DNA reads TGCGCCAGCAGCTTGGAACGGGGAACCATATATTTT. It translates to CASSLERGTIYF.

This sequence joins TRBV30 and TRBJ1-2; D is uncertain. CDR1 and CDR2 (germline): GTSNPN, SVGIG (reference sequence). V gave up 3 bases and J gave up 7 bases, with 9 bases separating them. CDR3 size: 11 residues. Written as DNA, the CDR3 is TGTGCCTGGAGCGGGTTTAGTGGCTACACCTTC. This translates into CAWSGFSGYTF. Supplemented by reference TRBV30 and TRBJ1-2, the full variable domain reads SQTIHQWPATLVQPVGSPLSLECTVEGTSNPNLYWYRQAAGRGLQLLFYSVGIGQISSEVPQNLSASRPQDRQFILSSKKLLLSDSGFYLCAWSGFSGYTFGSGTRLTVV.

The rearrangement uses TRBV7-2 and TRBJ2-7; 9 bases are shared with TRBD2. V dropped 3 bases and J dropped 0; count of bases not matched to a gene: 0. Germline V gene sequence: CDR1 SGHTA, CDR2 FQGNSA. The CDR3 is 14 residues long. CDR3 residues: CASSFSGSSYEQYF. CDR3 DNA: TGTGCCAGCAGCTTTAGCGGGAGCTCCTACGAGCAGTACTTC.

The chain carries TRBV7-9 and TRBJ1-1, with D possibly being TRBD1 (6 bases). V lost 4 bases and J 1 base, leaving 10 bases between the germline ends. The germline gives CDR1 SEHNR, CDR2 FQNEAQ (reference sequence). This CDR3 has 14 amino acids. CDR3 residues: CASSSDSTNTEAFF. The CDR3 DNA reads TGTGCCAGCAGCTCGGACAGCACGAACACTGAAGCTTTCTTT.

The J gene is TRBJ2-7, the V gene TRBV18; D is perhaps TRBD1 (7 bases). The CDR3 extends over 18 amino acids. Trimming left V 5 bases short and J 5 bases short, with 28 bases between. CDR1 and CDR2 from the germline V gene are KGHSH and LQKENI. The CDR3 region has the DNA TGTGCCAGCTCAAGACAGGGAGCGGGTACTGGGGCCCTCCACGAGCAGTACTTC. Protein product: CASSRQGAGTGALHEQYF.

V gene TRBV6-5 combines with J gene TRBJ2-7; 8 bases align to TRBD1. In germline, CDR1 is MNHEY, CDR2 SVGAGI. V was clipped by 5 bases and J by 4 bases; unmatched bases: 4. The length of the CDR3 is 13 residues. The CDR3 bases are TGTGCCAGCAGTCCCGGGACAGGTTACGAGCAGTACTTC. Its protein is CASSPGTGYEQYF.

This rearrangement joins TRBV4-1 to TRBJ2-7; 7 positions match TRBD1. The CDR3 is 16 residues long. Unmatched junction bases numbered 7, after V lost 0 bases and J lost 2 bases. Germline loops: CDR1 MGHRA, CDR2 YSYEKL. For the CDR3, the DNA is TGCGCCAGCAGCCAAGATTTCGGACAGGAGGCCTACGAGCAGTACTTC. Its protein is CASSQDFGQEAYEQYF.

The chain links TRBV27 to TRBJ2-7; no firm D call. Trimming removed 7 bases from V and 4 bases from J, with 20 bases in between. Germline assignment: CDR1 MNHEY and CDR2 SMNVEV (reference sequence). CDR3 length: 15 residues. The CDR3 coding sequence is TGTGCCAGCAAACTCAAATACACGGGTTCGTACGAGCAGTACTTC. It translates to CASKLKYTGSYEQYF.